These 27 T cell receptor beta chains were sequenced from one sample in a study of shared clonotypes between healthy human individuals (dated by TCRdb to the early 2020s). To prepare the library, the immunoSEQ multiplex PCR assay was applied. TCRdb obtained this table from immuneACCESS and retained in-frame rearrangements with V and J assigned. These tables miss some clones; where compared with another copy, unresolved V genes account for less than half of the shortfall, and the remainder is unexplained. The sample data list approximately 980,000 clones, and over 60% of these were observed just once. About 1.5% of the sample is in the top ten clones. Sequencing was done on a sample of memory CD4+ T cells sorted from blood. Sample cell subset or site, as interpreted from the label and publication: CD45RA-negative fraction. These receptors all stem from a young man in good health.

The chain uses TRBV27 and TRBJ1-1; no clear D. CDR3 length: 13 amino acids. CDR1 MNHEY and CDR2 SMNVEV come from the germline V gene (reference sequence). V lost 9 bases and J 1 base, leaving 12 bases between the germline ends. The CDR3 bases are TGTGCCAGATCGAACCGGCGGAACACTGAAGCTTTCTTT. Its translation is CARSNRRNTEAFF.

The V gene is TRBV9, the J gene TRBJ2-3, with 7 bases identical to TRBD2. The V gene end was trimmed by 4 bases and the J gene end by 4 bases; junction bases not matched to a gene: 6. CDR1 is SGDLS, CDR2 YYNGEE, per germline. This CDR3 has 14 amino acids. CDR3 coding DNA: TGTGCCAGCAGCCCAGGACTAGTGCCAGATACGCAGTATTTT. Protein product: CASSPGLVPDTQYF. The whole variable domain, filled in from reference TRBV9 and TRBJ2-3, reads DSGVTQTPKHLITATGQRVTLRCSPRSGDLSVYWYQQSLDQGLQFLIQYYNGEERAKGNILERFSAQQFPDLHSELNLSSLELGDSALYFCASSPGLVPDTQYFGPGTRLTVL.

This clone was observed once. The chain links TRBV7-9 to TRBJ2-3; 10 bases line up with TRBD1. Germline CDR1 reads SEHNR; CDR2 reads FQNEAQ (reference sequence). The CDR3 consists of 16 residues. Germline trimming cut 4 bases from V and 3 bases from J; bases unmatched to any gene: 7. The CDR3 DNA sequence: TGTGCCAGCAGCTCCGGACAGGGGGAAAGGACAGATACGCAGTATTTT. It codes for CASSSGQGERTDTQYF.

The rearrangement joins TRBV27 to TRBJ1-2; D is possibly TRBD1 (6 bases). This CDR3 spans 14 amino acids. Germline assignment: CDR1 MNHEY and CDR2 SMNVEV (reference sequence). V dropped 5 bases and J dropped 1 base, with 11 bases sitting between them. As DNA, the CDR3 is TGTGCCAGCAGTCCAGCACAGGGTAACTATGGCTACACCTTC. The encoded protein is CASSPAQGNYGYTF.

This clone has only a few counts. The rearrangement links TRBV10-3 to TRBJ1-1; D unresolved. V gave up 3 bases and J gave up 8 bases, with 7 bases separating them. The CDR3 is 11 amino acids. Germline CDR1 is ENHRY and CDR2 is SYGVKD. The CDR3 sequence: CAISDFREAFF. The CDR3 DNA sequence: TGTGCCATCAGTGACTTCAGGGAAGCTTTCTTT.

This chain links TRBV30 with TRBJ1-5; D is undetermined. V gave up 3 bases and J gave up 5 bases, with 11 bases separating them. This CDR3 is 13 amino acids long. CDR1 is GTSNPN and CDR2 is SVGIG in the germline V gene (reference sequence). CDR3 sequence: CAWSFGPDQPQHF. The CDR3 DNA reads as TGTGCCTGGAGCTTTGGGCCCGATCAGCCCCAGCATTTT.

The chain is built from TRBV18 and TRBJ2-5; 9 nucleotides line up with TRBD2. The CDR3 has 17 amino acids. V gave up 0 bases and J gave up 6 bases; unmatched junction bases: 11. Germline V lookup: CDR1 KGHSH, CDR2 LQKENI. The CDR3 region is CASSPPFGGGAGKTQYF. The CDR3, as DNA: TGTGCCAGCTCACCACCGTTTGGCGGGGGGGCCGGGAAGACCCAGTACTTC.

As to this clone: This sample also contains other DNA sequences that code for the same CDR3. The rearrangement joins TRBV5-1 to TRBJ1-4; D is possibly TRBD1 (5 bases). V lost 0 bases and J 8 bases, leaving 14 bases between the germline ends. CDR1 and CDR2 from the germline V gene are SGHRS and YFSETQ. CDR3 length: 15 amino acids. The DNA for the CDR3 is TGCGCCAGCAGCTTGGCCGGTCAGGGTGGCGAAAAACTGTTTTTT. Translation: CASSLAGQGGEKLFF.

The chain is built from TRBV7-2 and TRBJ2-5, with 14 bases aligning to TRBD2. The CDR3 sequence is 17 residues long. Trimming removed 3 bases from V and 5 bases from J; junction bases left unmatched: 8. Germline values: CDR1 SGHTA, CDR2 FQGNSA. As DNA, the CDR3 is TGTGCCAGCAGCTTTGGGACTAGCGGGAGCGGGGGGGAGACCCAGTACTTC. This translates into CASSFGTSGSGGETQYF.

About this clone: Compared with germline, one end of the junction differs, possibly owing to a read error. The chain joins TRBV7-9 to TRBJ2-1; TRBD2 matches at 10 bases. CDR1 is SEHNR, CDR2 FQNEAQ, per germline (reference sequence). CDR3 length equals 14 residues. CDR3 in DNA: TGTGCCAGCAGCTTTCTAGCGGGGGCCCAACCGGGGGTCTTC. Amino acids: CASSFLAGAQPGVF.

This clone appeared a few times. J is TRBJ1-5 and V is TRBV2; D perhaps matches TRBD1 (5 bases). Germline-derived CDR1 and CDR2 are SNHLY and FYNNEI. Trimming pared 1 base from V and 5 bases from J, leaving 15 bases between. This CDR3 region has 16 residues. The CDR3 is CASSEDQGRVDQPQHF. The CDR3 nucleotides read TGTGCCAGCAGTGAAGATCAGGGCAGGGTGGATCAGCCCCAGCATTTT.

The genes are TRBV5-1 and TRBJ1-6; a possible D gene is TRBD1 (5 bases). The CDR3 is 15 residues long. Germline CDR1 is SGHRS and CDR2 is YFSETQ. V was trimmed by 4 bases and J by 8 bases, leaving 16 bases between them. In DNA, the CDR3 is TGCGCCAGCAGCGAGACGGGGGACCCCTATTCACCCCTCCACTTT. Translated, it gives CASSETGDPYSPLHF.

The chain links TRBV7-3 to TRBJ2-7; TRBD1 matches at 7 bases. V was pared by 7 bases and J by 3 bases, with 15 bases of the junction left unmatched. Per the germline V gene, CDR1 is SGHTA and CDR2 is FQGTGA. The length of the CDR3 is 16 residues. CDR3 bases: TGTGCCAGCAAGGCCGTTCCGGGACAGCCAAGCTACGAGCAGTACTTC. Its translation is CASKAVPGQPSYEQYF.

V usage is TRBV2 and J usage is TRBJ2-5, with 9 positions matching TRBD1. The CDR3 has 15 amino acids. Germline V CDR1 and CDR2: SNHLY, FYNNEI. With V trimmed by 6 bases and J by 4 bases, 9 bases remained unmatched. CDR3 sequence (DNA): TGTGCCAGCAGGAGGGAGGACAGGGGAGGAGAGACCCAGTACTTC. Its protein product is CASRREDRGGETQYF.

V and J are TRBV6-5 and TRBJ2-7, with 12 bases identical to TRBD2. V lost 2 bases to trimming and J lost 2 bases; unmatched junction nucleotides: 4. The CDR3 length is 16 residues. CDR1 and CDR2 (germline): MNHEY, SVGAGI. The CDR3 reads CASSYGLAGPTYEQYF. The CDR3 DNA sequence: TGTGCCAGCAGTTACGGACTAGCGGGGCCAACCTACGAGCAGTACTTC.

V usage is TRBV7-8 and J usage is TRBJ2-5, with 8 bases that match TRBD1. This CDR3 is built from 14 residues. CDR1 and CDR2 from the germline V gene are SGHVS and FQNEAQ. V was clipped by 5 bases and J by 1 base; unmatched bases: 3. CDR3 in amino acids: CASSPDRGQETQYF. The CDR3 DNA is TGTGCCAGCAGCCCCGACAGGGGCCAAGAGACCCAGTACTTC.

The table lists this clone with a few counts. This chain connects TRBV2 to TRBJ1-2, with 7 bases that match TRBD1. V dropped 7 bases and J dropped 2; count of bases not matched to a gene: 4. The CDR3 consists of 13 residues. The germline V gene encodes CDR1 SNHLY and CDR2 FYNNEI. CDR3 sequence: CASMGQQNYGYTF. CDR3 nucleotides: TGTGCCAGCATGGGACAGCAAAACTATGGCTACACCTTC.

The count of this clone is one. The chain recombines TRBV5-4 with TRBJ2-2; 12 bases map to TRBD2. The CDR3 runs to 15 residues. Trimming at V came to 5 bases and at J to 5 bases, leaving 4 bases not matched to a gene. Germline CDR1 SGHNT, CDR2 YYREEE (reference sequence). CDR3 coding DNA: TGTGCCAGCAGTTCTAGCGGGGGGGCGACCGGGGAGCTGTTTTTT. The encoded protein is CASSSSGGATGELFF.

The V gene is TRBV30, the J gene TRBJ1-5; unclear D gene. CDR3 length: 14 amino acids. Per the germline V gene, CDR1 is GTSNPN and CDR2 is SVGIG (reference sequence). The germline V and J ends were trimmed by 3 bases and 0 bases, with 9 bases remaining between them. The CDR3 loop reads CAWSRSYSNQPQHF. CDR3 DNA: TGTGCCTGGAGCAGGTCGTATAGCAATCAGCCCCAGCATTTT.

The chain employs TRBV18 and TRBJ2-7; D possibly uses TRBD1 or TRBD2 (5 bases each). The germline V gene encodes CDR1 KGHSH and CDR2 LQKENI. This CDR3 has 15 amino acids. The V end lost 0 bases, the J end lost 2 bases, and 11 bases lay between the germline ends. CDR3 region: CASSPPYGATYEQYF. The CDR3 bases are TGTGCCAGCTCACCACCGTACGGGGCCACCTACGAGCAGTACTTC.

As for this clone: In the same sample, other DNA sequences code for this CDR3. The chain joins TRBV30 to TRBJ2-2; no firm D call. With 1 base removed from V and 2 bases from J, the gap between germline ends came to 2 bases. Germline loops: CDR1 GTSNPN, CDR2 SVGIG (reference sequence). The CDR3 loop spans 12 amino acids. The CDR3 coding sequence is TGTGCCTGGAGTGGCAACACCGGGGAGCTGTTTTTT. It is translated as CAWSGNTGELFF.

The chain carries TRBV27 and TRBJ2-2; TRBD1 matches at 12 bases. From germline, CDR1 is MNHEY and CDR2 SMNVEV (reference sequence). J lost 6 bases, V lost 3 bases, and 5 bases had no gene match. The CDR3 is 16 residues long. The CDR3 loop reads CASSLGGQGAPGELFF. The CDR3 DNA follows: TGTGCCAGCAGTTTGGGGGGACAGGGGGCCCCCGGGGAGCTGTTTTTT.

The chain joins TRBV14 to TRBJ2-3; a weak D match, TRBD1 (5 bases). This CDR3 is 16 amino acids long. V was clipped by 4 bases and J by 1 base, with 15 bases between them. Germline assignment: CDR1 SGHDN and CDR2 FVKESK. The CDR3 sequence is CASSLDSGKRTDTQYF. CDR3 DNA sequence: TGTGCCAGCAGCCTCGACAGTGGGAAACGCACAGATACGCAGTATTTT.

The gene calls are TRBV10-3 and TRBJ2-3; 8 nucleotides line up with TRBD2. Trimming at V came to 3 bases and at J to 0 bases, leaving 11 bases not matched to a gene. The V gene's germline CDR1 is ENHRY and CDR2 SYGVKD. The CDR3 is 18 amino acids. The CDR3 coding sequence is TGTGCCATCAGTGACCTAGCCCCCGGGGGGGCTAGCACAGATACGCAGTATTTT. This codes for CAISDLAPGGASTDTQYF.

The J gene is TRBJ2-6, the V gene TRBV28; D is perhaps TRBD1 or TRBD2 (6 bases each). V was cut by 7 bases and J by 2 bases, with 12 bases left in between. CDR1 is MDHEN, CDR2 SYDVKM, per germline. This CDR3 has 15 amino acids. In DNA form, the CDR3 reads TGTGCCAGCACAGTAGGGGGGCCTGGGGCCAACGTCCTGACTTTC. As protein: CASTVGGPGANVLTF.

The CDR3 here is CASSYAQVDSYEQYF. Written as DNA, the CDR3 is TGTGCCAGCAGTTACGCACAGGTCGATTCCTACGAGCAGTACTTC. The chain couples TRBV6-6 to TRBJ2-5; perhaps TRBD1 as D (5 bases). The DNA matches TRBJ2-7 better at its end, which makes the J call doubtful. Germline values: CDR1 MNHNY, CDR2 SVGAGI (reference sequence). This CDR3 is built from 15 residues.

The chain employs TRBV10-3 and TRBJ2-5; 8 nucleotides line up with TRBD1. The CDR3 is made up of 14 amino acids. The germline gives CDR1 ENHRY, CDR2 SYGVKD. After removal of 6 bases from V and 5 bases from J, the junction contained 8 bases not matched to a gene. The CDR3 DNA sequence: TGTGCCATCAGCGCGACAGGGGTAGGGGAGACCCAGTACTTC. Its protein is CAISATGVGETQYF.